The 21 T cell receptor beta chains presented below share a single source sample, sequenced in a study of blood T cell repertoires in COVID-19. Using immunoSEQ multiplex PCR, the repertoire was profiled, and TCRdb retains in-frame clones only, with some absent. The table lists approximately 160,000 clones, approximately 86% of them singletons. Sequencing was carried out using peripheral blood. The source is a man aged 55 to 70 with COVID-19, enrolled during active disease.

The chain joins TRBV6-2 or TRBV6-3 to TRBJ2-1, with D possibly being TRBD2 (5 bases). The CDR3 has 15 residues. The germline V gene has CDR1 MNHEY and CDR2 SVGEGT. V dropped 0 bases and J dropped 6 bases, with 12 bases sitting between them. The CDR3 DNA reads TGTGCCAGCAGTTACTCGCCTTTAGCGCTCAATGAGCAGTTCTTC. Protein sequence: CASSYSPLALNEQFF.

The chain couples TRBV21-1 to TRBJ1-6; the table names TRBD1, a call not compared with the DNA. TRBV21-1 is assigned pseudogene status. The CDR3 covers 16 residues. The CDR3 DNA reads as TGTGCCAGCAGCAAAACAGGACACCTATATAATTCACCCCTCCACTTT. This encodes CASSKTGHLYNSPLHF.

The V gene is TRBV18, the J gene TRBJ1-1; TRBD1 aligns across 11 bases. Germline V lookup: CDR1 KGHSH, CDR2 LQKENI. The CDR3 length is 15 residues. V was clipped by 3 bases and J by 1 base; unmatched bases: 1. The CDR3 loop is CASSPGTGGNTEAFF. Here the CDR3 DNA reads TGTGCCAGCTCACCGGGGACAGGGGGGAACACTGAAGCTTTCTTT.

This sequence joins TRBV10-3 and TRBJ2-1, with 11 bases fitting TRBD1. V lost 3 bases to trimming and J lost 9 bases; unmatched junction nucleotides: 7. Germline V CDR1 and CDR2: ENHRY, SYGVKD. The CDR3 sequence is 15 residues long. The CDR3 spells CAISDSGQGAREQFF. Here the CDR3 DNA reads TGTGCCATCAGTGACTCTGGACAGGGGGCTCGTGAGCAGTTCTTC.

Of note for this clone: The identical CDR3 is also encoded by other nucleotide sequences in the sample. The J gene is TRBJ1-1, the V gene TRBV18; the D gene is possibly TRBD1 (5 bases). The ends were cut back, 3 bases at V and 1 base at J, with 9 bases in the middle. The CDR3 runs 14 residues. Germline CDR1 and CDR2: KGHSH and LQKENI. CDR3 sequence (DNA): TGTGCCAGCTCACCCCAAAGGGGGAACACTGAAGCTTTCTTT. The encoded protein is CASSPQRGNTEAFF.

CDR3 DNA: TGCAGTGCGGGGGGTGAAAAACTGTTTTTT. Translation: CSAGGEKLFF. This chain joins TRBV20-1 and TRBJ1-4; weak D call: TRBD1 (5 bases). Per the germline V gene, CDR1 is DFQATT and CDR2 is SNEGSKA (reference sequence). V was pared by 6 bases and J by 7 bases, with 6 bases between. This CDR3 comprises 10 residues.

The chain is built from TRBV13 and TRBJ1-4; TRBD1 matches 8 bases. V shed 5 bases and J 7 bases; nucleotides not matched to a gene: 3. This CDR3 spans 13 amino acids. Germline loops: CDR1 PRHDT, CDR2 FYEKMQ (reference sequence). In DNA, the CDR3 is TGTGCCAGCAGCCGAGGACAGGGTGAAAAACTGTTTTTT. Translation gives CASSRGQGEKLFF.

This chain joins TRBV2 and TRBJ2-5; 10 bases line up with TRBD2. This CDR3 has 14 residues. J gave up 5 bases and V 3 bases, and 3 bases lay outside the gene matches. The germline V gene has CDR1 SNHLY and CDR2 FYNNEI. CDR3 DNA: TGTGCCAGCAGTGAGACTAGCGGGTTCGAGACCCAGTACTTC. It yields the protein CASSETSGFETQYF.

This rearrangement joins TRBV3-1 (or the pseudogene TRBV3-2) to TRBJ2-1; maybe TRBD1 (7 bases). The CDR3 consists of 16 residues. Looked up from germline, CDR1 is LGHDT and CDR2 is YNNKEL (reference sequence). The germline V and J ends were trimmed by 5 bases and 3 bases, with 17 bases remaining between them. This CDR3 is CASSNWGDRNYNEQFF. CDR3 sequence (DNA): TGTGCCAGCAGCAATTGGGGGGACAGAAACTACAATGAGCAGTTCTTC.

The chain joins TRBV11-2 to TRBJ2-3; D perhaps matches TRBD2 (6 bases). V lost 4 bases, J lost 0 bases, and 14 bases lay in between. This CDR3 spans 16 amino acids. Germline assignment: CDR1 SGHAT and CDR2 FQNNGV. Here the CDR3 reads CASSWGGGGSTDTQYF. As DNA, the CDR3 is TGTGCCAGCAGCTGGGGAGGTGGCGGGAGCACAGATACGCAGTATTTT.

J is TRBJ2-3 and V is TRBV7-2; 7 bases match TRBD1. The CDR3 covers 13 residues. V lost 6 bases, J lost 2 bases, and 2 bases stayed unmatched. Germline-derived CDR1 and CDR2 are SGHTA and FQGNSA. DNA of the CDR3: TGTGCCAGCAGGGGACAGATCACAGATACGCAGTATTTT. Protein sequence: CASRGQITDTQYF.

The CDR3 sequence: CASSPMSSNTEAFF. Here the CDR3 DNA reads TGTGCCAGCAGCCCTATGAGTTCGAACACTGAAGCTTTCTTT. V and J are TRBV28 and TRBJ1-1; the D is unclear. The CDR3 covers 14 residues. V was cut by 6 bases and J by 1 base, with 12 bases left in between. Germline V gene data show CDR1 as MDHEN and CDR2 as SYDVKM.

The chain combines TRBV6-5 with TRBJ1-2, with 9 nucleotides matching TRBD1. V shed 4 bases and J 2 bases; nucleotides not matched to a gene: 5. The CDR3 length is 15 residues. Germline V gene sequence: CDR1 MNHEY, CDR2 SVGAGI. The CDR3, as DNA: TGTGCCAGCAGTTCACAGGGGGCCTGGAACTATGGCTACACCTTC. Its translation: CASSSQGAWNYGYTF.

DNA of the CDR3: TGTGCCAGCAGAAAGACAGGGGAGAGCACTGAAGCTTTCTTT. Translating gives CASRKTGESTEAFF. This chain joins TRBV6-5 and TRBJ1-1, with 8 bases fitting TRBD1. The trim removed 6 bases at V and 4 bases at J, leaving 7 bases unmatched. In germline, CDR1 is MNHEY, CDR2 SVGAGI. The CDR3 is 14 amino acids.

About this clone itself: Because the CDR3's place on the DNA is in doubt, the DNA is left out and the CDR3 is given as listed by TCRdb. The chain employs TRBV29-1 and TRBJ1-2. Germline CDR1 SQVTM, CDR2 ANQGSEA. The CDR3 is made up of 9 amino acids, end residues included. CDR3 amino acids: CSVGEGSTF.

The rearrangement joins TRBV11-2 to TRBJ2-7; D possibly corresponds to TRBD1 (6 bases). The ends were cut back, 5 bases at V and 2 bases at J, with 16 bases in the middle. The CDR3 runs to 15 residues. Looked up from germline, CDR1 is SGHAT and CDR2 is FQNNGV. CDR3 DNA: TGTGCCAGCAGCAGGACAGCACGGTCAGCCTACGAGCAGTACTTC. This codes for CASSRTARSAYEQYF. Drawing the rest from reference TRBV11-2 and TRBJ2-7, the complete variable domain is EAGVAQSPRYKIIEKRQSVAFWCNPISGHATLYWYQQILGQGPKLLIQFQNNGVVDDSQLPKDRFSAERLKGVDSTLKIQPAKLEDSAVYLCASSRTARSAYEQYFGPGTRLTVT.

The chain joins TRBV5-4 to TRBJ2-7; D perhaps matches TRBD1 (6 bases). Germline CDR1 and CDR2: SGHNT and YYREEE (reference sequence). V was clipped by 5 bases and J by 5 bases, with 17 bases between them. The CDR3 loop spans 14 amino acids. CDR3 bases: TGTGCCAGCAGATCGGACAGCGTCCTACACGAGCAGTACTTC. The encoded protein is CASRSDSVLHEQYF.

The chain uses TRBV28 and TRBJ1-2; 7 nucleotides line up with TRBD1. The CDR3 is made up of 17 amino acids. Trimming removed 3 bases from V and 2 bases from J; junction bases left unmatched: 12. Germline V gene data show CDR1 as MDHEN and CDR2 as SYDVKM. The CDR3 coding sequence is TGTGCCAGCAGTTTCCCCCCACAGACAGGGTCCAACTATGGCTACACCTTC. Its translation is CASSFPPQTGSNYGYTF.

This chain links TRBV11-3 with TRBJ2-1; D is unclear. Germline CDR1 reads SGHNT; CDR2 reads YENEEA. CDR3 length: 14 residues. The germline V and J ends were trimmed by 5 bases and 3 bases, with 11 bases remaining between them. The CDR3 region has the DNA TGTGCCAGCAGCCCAAACAGAAACTACAATGAGCAGTTCTTC. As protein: CASSPNRNYNEQFF.

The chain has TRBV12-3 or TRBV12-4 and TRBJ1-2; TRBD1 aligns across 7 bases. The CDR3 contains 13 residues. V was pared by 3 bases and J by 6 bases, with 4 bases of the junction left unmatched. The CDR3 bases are TGTGCCAGCAGTTTGAGAACAGGGGATGGCTACACCTTC. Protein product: CASSLRTGDGYTF.

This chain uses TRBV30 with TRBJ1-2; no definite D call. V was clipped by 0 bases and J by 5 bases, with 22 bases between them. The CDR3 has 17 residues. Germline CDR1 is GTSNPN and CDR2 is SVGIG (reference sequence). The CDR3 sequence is CAWSVRAGGISSYGYTF. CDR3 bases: TGTGCCTGGAGTGTTCGAGCGGGTGGCATATCCTCATATGGCTACACCTTC.